The T cell receptor beta chain described here comes from a study of blood T cell repertoires in COVID-19. Overall study: T cells, B-cell-depleted T cells, or PBMCs supplied cDNA or gDNA.

Data came from immunoSEQ multiplex PCR; TCRdb stores just in-frame clones and leaves some out. Of 200,000 to 250,000 clones listed, around 89% are singletons. CDR1 SGHVS and CDR2 FQNEAQ come from the germline V gene. The CDR3 covers 13 residues. V lost 3 bases, J lost 7 bases, and 3 bases stayed unmatched. This sequence was found in a young woman who had recovered from COVID-19. The chain employs TRBV7-8 and TRBJ2-1, with 7 bases aligning to TRBD1. Sequencing was done on a sample of PBMCs or T cells enriched from blood (not recorded which). The CDR3 DNA reads as TGTGCCAGCAGCTTCAACAGGGGAAATGAGCAGTTCTTC. Protein product: CASSFNRGNEQFF.